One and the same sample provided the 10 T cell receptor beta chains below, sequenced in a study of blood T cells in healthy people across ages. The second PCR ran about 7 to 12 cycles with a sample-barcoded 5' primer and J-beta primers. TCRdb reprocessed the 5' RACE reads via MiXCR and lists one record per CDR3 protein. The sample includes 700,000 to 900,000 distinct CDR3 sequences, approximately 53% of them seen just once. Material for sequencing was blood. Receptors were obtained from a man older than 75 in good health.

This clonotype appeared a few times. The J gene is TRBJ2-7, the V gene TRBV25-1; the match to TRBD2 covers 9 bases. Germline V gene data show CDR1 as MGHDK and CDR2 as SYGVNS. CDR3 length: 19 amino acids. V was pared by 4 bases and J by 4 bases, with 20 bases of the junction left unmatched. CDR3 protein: CASSASVGTAGGRRYEQYF. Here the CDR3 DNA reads TGTGCCAGCAGTGCCTCCGTGGGGACGGCGGGAGGGCGACGTTACGAGCAGTACTTC.

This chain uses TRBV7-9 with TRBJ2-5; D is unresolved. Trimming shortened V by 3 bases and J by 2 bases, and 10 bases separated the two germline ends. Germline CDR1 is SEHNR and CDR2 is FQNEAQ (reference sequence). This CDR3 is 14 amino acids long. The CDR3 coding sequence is TGTGCCAGCAGCTTCCCGGGCCCTCAAGAGACCCAGTACTTC. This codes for CASSFPGPQETQYF.

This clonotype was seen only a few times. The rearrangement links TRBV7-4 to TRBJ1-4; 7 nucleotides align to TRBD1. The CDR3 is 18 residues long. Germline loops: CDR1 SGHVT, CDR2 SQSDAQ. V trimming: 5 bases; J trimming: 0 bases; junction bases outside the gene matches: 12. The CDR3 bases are TGTGCCAGCAGCCCGCGCTCTGACAGGGAAACAACTAATGAAAAACTGTTTTTT. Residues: CASSPRSDRETTNEKLFF.

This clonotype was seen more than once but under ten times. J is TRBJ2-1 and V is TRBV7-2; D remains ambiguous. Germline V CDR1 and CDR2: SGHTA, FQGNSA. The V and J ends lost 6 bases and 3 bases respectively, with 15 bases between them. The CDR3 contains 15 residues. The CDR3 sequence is CASSPGPLGYNEQFF. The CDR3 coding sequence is TGTGCCAGCAGTCCGGGCCCCTTGGGCTACAATGAGCAGTTCTTC.

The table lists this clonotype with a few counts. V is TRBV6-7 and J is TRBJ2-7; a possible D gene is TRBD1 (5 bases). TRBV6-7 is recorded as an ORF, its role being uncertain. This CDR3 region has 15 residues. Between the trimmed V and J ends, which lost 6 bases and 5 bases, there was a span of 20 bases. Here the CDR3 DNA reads TGTGCCAGCAGCTCCCCTCTCTCCTTCAGGGACGAGCAGTACTTC. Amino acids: CASSSPLSFRDEQYF.

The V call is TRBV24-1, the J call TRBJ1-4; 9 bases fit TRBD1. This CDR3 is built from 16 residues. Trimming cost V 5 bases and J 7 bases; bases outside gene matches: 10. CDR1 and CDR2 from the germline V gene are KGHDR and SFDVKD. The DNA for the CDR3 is TGTGCCACCAGTGGTCGGGACAGGGACGGTAGTGAAAAACTGTTTTTT. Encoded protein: CATSGRDRDGSEKLFF.

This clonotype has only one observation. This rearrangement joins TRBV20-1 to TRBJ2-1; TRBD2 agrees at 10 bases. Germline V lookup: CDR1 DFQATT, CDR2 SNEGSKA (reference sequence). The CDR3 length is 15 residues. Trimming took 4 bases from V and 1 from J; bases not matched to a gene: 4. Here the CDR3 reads CSAKGLAESYNEQFF. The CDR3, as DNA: TGCAGTGCTAAAGGACTAGCGGAGTCCTACAATGAGCAGTTCTTC.

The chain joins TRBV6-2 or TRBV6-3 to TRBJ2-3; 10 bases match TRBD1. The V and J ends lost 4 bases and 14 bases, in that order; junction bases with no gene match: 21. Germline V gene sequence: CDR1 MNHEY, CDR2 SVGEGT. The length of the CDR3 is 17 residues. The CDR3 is CASSSTVDRGLQRYAYF. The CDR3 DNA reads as TGTGCCAGCAGTTCAACCGTCGACAGGGGGCTTCAGAGATACGCGTATTTT.

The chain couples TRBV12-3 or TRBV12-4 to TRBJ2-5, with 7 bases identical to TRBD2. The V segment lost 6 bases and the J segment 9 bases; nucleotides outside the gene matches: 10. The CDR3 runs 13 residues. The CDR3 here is CASSPRRGLAQYF. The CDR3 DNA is TGTGCCAGCAGCCCAAGGCGGGGGTTGGCCCAGTACTTC.

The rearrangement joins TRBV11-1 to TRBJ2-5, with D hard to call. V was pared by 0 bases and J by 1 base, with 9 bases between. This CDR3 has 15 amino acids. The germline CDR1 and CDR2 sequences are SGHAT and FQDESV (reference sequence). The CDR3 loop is CASSLARQLQETQYF. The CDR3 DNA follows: TGTGCCAGCAGCTTAGCAAGGCAGCTCCAAGAGACCCAGTACTTC.